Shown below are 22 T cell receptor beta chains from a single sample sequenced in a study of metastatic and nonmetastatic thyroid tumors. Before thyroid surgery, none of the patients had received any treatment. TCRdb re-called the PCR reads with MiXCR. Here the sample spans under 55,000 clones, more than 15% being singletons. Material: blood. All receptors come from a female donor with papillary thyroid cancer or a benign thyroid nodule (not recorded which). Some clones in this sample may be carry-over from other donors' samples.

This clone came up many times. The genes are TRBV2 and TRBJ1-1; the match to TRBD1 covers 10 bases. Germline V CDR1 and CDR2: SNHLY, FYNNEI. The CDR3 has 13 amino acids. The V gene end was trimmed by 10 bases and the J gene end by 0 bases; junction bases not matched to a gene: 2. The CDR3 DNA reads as TGTGCCACGGGACAGGGGATGAACACTGAAGCTTTCTTT. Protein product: CATGQGMNTEAFF.

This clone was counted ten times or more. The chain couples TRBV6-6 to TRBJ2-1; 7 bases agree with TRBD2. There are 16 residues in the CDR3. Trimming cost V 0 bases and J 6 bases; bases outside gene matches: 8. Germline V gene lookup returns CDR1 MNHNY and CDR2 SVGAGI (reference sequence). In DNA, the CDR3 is TGTGCCAGCAGTTACTCGGGGGAGGGTCCCGCCAATGAGCAGTTCTTC. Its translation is CASSYSGEGPANEQFF.

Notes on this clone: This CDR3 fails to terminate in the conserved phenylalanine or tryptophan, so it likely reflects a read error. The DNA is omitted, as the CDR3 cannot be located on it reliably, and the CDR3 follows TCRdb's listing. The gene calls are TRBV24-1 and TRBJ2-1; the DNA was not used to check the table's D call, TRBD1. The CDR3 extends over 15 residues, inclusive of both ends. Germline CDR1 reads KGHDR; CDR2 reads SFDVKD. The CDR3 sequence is CATGDYASRVDERFL.

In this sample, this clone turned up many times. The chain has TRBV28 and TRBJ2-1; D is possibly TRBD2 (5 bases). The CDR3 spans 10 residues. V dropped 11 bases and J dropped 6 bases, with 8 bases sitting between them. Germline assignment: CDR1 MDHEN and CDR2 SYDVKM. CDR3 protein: CACRGNEQFF. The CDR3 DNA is TGTGCCTGCCGGGGCAATGAGCAGTTCTTC.

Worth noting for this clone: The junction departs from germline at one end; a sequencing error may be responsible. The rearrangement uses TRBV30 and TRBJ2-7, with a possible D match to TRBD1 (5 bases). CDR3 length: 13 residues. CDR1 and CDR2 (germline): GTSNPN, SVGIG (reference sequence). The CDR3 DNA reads TGTGCCTGGAGGTCGACAGTGGGCTACGGGCAGTACTTC. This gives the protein CAWRSTVGYGQYF. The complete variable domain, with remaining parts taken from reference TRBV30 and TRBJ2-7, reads SQTIHQWPATLVQPVGSPLSLECTVEGTSNPNLYWYRQAAGRGLQLLFYSVGIGQISSEVPQNLSASRPQDRQFILSSKKLLLSDSGFYLCAWRSTVGYGQYFGPGTRLTVT.

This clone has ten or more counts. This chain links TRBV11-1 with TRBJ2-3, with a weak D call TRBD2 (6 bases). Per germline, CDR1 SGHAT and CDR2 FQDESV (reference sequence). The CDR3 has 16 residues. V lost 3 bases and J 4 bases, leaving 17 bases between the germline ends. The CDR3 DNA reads TGTGCCAGCAGCTTTACCACGGGGGACGGCCCAGATACGCAGTATTTT. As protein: CASSFTTGDGPDTQYF.

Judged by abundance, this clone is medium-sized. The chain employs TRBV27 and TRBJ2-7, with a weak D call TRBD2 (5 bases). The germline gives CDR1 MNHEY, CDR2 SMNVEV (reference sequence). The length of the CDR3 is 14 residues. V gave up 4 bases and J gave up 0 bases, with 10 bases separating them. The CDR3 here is CASSYEGSSYEQYF. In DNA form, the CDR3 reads TGTGCCAGCAGTTATGAGGGTTCCTCCTACGAGCAGTACTTC.

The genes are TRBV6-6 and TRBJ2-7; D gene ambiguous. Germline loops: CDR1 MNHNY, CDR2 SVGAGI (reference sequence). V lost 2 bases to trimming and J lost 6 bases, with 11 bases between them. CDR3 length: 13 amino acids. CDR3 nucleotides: TGTGCCAGCAGTTACAATCCGGGTGTCGAGCAGTACTTC. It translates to CASSYNPGVEQYF.

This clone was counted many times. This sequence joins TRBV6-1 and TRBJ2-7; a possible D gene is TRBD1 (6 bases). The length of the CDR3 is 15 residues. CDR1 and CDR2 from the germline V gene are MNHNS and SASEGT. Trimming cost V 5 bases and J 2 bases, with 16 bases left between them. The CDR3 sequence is CASSSRQAPPYEQYF. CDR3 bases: TGTGCCAGCAGTTCTAGACAGGCCCCCCCCTACGAGCAGTACTTC.

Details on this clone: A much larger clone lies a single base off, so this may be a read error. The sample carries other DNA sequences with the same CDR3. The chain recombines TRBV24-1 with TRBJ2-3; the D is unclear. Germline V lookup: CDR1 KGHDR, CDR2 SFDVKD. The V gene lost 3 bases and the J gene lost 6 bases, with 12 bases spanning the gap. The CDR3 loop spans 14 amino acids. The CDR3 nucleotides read TGTGCCACCAGTGATCTGGCTATCGGTGATACGCAGTATTTT. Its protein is CATSDLAIGDTQYF.

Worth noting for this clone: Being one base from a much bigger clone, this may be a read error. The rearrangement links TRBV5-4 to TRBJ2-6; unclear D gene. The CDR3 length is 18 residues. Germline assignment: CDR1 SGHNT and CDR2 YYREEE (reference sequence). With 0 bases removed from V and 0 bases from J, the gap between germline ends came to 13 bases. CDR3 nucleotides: TGTGCCAGCAGCTTGGCGGCAGTGCTGGCCTCTGGGGCCAACGTCCTGACTTTC. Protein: CASSLAAVLASGANVLTF.

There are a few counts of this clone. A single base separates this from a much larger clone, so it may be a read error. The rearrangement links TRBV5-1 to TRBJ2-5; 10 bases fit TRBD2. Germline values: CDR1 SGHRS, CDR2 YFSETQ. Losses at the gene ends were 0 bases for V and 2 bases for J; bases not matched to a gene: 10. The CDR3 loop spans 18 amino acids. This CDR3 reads CASSLGGVAGGPQETQYF. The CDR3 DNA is TGCGCCAGCAGCTTGGGAGGGGTAGCGGGAGGTCCTCAAGAGACCCAGTACTTC.

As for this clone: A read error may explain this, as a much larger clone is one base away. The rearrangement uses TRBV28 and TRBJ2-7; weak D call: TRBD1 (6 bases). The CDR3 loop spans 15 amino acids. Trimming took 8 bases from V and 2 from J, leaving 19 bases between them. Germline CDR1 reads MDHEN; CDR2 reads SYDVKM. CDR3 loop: CASLPRGSLTYEQYF. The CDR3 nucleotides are TGTGCCAGCTTACCTAGGGGGTCTCTTACCTACGAGCAGTACTTC.

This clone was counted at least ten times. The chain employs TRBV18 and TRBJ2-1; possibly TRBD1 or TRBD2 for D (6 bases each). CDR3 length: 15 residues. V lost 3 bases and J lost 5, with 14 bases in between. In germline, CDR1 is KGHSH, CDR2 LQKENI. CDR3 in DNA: TGTGCCAGCTCACCTAAGGGGGGACAAAACAATGAGCAGTTCTTC. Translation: CASSPKGGQNNEQFF.

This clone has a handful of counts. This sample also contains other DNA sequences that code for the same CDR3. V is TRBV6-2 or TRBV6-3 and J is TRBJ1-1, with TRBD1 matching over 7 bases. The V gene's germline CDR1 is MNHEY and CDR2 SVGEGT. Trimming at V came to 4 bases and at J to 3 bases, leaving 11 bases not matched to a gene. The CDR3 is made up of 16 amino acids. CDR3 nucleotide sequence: TGTGCCAGCAGTTCCGGTACAGGGGTAAGGGACACTGAAGCTTTCTTT. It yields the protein CASSSGTGVRDTEAFF.

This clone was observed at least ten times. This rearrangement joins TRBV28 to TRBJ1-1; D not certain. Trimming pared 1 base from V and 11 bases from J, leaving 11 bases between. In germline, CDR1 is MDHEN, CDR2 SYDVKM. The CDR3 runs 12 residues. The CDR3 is CASSLFGGVAFF. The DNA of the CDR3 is TGTGCCAGCAGTTTATTTGGAGGAGTGGCTTTCTTT.

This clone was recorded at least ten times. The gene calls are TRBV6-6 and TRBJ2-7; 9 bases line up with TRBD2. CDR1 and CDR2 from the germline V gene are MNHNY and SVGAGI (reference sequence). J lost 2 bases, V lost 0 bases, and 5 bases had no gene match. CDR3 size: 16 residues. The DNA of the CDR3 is TGTGCCAGCAGTTACTCGAAAAGACTAGCGGCCTACGAGCAGTACTTC. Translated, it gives CASSYSKRLAAYEQYF.

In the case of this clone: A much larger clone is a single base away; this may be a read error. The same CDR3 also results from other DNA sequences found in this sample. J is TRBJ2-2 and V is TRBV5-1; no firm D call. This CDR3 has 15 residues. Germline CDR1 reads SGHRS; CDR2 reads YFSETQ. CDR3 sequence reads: CASSFHSSDTGELFF. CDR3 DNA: TGTGCCAGCAGTTTTCATAGCTCCGACACCGGGGAGCTGTTTTTT.

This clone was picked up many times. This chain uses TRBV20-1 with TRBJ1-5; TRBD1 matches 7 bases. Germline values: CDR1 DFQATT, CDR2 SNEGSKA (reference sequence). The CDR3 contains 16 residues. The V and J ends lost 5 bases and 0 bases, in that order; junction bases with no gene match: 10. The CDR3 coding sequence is TGCAGTGCTTCTGTTGGCAGGGGGAATAGCAATCAGCCCCAGCATTTT. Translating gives CSASVGRGNSNQPQHF.

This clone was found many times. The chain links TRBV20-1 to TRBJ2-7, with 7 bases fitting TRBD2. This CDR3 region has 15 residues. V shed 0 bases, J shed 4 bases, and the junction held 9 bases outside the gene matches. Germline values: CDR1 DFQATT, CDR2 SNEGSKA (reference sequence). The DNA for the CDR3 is TGCAGTGCTAGAGATGGGGGGGAAGACAATTACGAGCAGTACTTC. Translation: CSARDGGEDNYEQYF.

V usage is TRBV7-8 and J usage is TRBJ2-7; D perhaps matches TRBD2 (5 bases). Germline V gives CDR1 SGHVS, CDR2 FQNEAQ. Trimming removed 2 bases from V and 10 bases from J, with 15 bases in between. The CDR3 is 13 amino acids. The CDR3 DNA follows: TGTGCCAGCAGCTTAAACGAGGGCTACCATCAGTACTTC. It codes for CASSLNEGYHQYF.

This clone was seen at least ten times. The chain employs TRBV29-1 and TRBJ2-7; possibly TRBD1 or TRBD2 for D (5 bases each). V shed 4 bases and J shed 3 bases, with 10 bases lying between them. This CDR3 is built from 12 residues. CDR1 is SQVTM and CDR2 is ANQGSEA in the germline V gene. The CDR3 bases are TGCAGCGTTGGGGACCAACTCTACGAGCAGTACTTC. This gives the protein CSVGDQLYEQYF.